This T cell receptor beta chain is from a study of T cells after yellow fever vaccination. Findings of the study overall: Clonotypes that responded to the vaccine were almost all undetectable in sorted memory subsets on day 0. The study re-detected most primary-vaccination clones after the booster (approximately 96% CD4, around 89% CD8). Compared with primary, the secondary response was weaker and peaked at day 5, not 15.

TCRdb reprocessed the 5' RACE reads via MiXCR and lists one record per CDR3 protein. Among under 25,000 distinct CDR3 sequences, around 5.2% were seen once, and the ten largest hold approximately 20%. Trimming pared 8 bases from V and 3 bases from J, leaving 19 bases between. The CDR3 totals 15 residues. The germline V gene has CDR1 SGHTA and CDR2 FQGNSA. In its sample, this clonotype was seen many times. The sequences come from PBMCs, either bulk or a sorted T-cell subset (CD4+, CD8+, memory, or dextramer-sorted; not recorded which), collected more than 40 days after the first yellow fever vaccination. The origin of this receptor is a man younger than 30 who received the YFV17D yellow fever vaccine. V usage is TRBV7-2 and J usage is TRBJ1-2, with unresolved D. The CDR3 region is CASGRGQVWDYGYTF. CDR3 DNA sequence: TGTGCCAGCGGGCGAGGGCAGGTGTGGGACTATGGCTACACCTTC.